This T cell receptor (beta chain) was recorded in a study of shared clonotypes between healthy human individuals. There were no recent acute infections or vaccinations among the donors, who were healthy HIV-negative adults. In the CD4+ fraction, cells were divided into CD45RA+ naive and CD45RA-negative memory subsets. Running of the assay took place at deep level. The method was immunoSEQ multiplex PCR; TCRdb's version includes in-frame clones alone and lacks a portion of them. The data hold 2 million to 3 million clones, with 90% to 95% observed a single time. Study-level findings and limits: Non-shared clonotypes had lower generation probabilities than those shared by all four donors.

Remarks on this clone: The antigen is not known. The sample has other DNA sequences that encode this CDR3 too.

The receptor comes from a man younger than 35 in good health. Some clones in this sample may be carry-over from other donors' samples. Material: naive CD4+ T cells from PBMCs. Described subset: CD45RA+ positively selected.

CDR3 in DNA: TGTGCCAGCAGCTCGGGCGGAAGCACAGATACGCAGTATTTT. It yields the protein CASSSGGSTDTQYF. V is TRBV11-3 and J is TRBJ2-3; D is uncertain. Trimming took off 4 bases at V and 0 bases at J, with 8 bases between the two ends. CDR3 length: 14 residues. In germline, CDR1 is SGHNT, CDR2 YENEEA.